The clone carrying this TCR beta chain was counted at least ten times. Its antigen is undetermined. Between the trimmed V and J ends, which lost 6 bases and 0 bases, there was a span of 12 bases. The CDR3 runs to 14 residues. The germline gives CDR1 MDHEN, CDR2 SYDVKM. Ophthalmopathy donors' eye disease showed moderate-to-severe activity, CAS of at least 3, NOSPECS of at least 4 and duration under 3 months. The authors used Ficoll-Paque density gradient centrifugation to separate PBMCs. The input was around 10 ml of fresh peripheral blood. This sample was taken from a study of Graves' ophthalmopathy and Graves' hyperthyroidism. About the research overall: Peripheral blood sampling preceded any treatment and occurred at initial diagnosis. General study findings and limits: A 13-signature model separated ophthalmopathy from stable hyperthyroidism, reaching about 91% sensitivity and about 81% specificity cross-validated.

The TCR beta CDR3 regions underwent amplification from RNA transcripts. First-round RT-PCR with HTBI primers preceded a second-round multiplex PCR. From the multiplex PCR reads, TCRdb called clonotypes with MiXCR, one entry per CDR3 protein. This table holds about 370,000 distinct CDR3 sequences, around 20% found once. Sequenced sample: peripheral blood. The clonotype originates from a woman under 30 with Graves' ophthalmopathy. The gene calls are TRBV28 and TRBJ2-7; D gene ambiguous. The CDR3 loop reads CASRRTIGSYEQYF. For the CDR3, the DNA is TGTGCCAGCAGAAGGACCATCGGCTCCTACGAGCAGTACTTC.